This note documents a single T cell receptor (beta chain) sequence. Its target antigen remains unknown. The input lacks base qualities; no much larger clone sits a single base away. This specimen belongs to a study of T-cell reconstitution after alpha-beta-depleted transplantation in children (dated by TCRdb to 2015 to 2016). With regard to the full study: Using TCR repertoire profiling, the study followed T-cell immune reconstitution in a quantitative way in children after TCRalphabeta/CD19-depleted allogeneic hematopoietic cell transplantation.

Receptor amplification or capture employed PCR. The sequencing machine was an Illumina HiSeq 2500. TCR library preparation used molecular barcoding, with unique molecular identifiers applied to normalize quantification of the TCRbeta repertoire. The public reads were reanalyzed by TCRdb: fastp trimming at Q25, MiXCR alignment, in-frame beta chains only. Under each unique CDR3 protein, matching rows form one entry showing the most common genes and DNA. The sample table records around 400,000 distinct CDR3 sequences; roughly 20% of these occur just once. 3.5% to 4% of the sample goes to the ten largest clones. Per the germline V gene (reference sequence), GTSNPN is the CDR1 and SVGIG is the CDR2. Trimming takes 4 bases off V and 7 bases off J; junction bases not matched to a gene: 3. The CDR3 numbers 13 residues from cysteine through phenylalanine. The DNA shown is the 39-base CDR3, in frame from base 1.

The sequencing here drew on PBMCs from the stem cell graft donor, taken from the stem cell graft. The TCR comes from a human donor who donated a stem cell graft to a child with acute myeloid leukemia. The chain was built from TRBV30 and TRBJ1-6, with 8 central nucleotides matching TRBD1. The CDR3: CAWTDRGNSPLHF. The bases read TGTGCCTGGACTGACAGGGGAAATTCACCCCTCCACTTT.